This TCR beta chain was captured in a study of identifying expanded T cells in peripheral blood. Points from the study as a whole: Clone count variance between roughly 2-week samples rose with total template count. Technical replicates showed around 1.3 changed clones; roughly two weeks roughly 18; four weeks 19.

Generated by immunoSEQ multiplex PCR, the TCRdb table keeps only in-frame clones and is missing some. The repertoire holds roughly 100,000 clones, with 88% as singletons. Points on this clone: Its antigen is undetermined.

The CDR3 has 14 amino acids. With 4 bases removed from V and 7 bases from J, the gap between germline ends came to 17 bases. Germline V gene sequence: CDR1 SGHTA, CDR2 FQGTGA. Collection occurred without any documented infections or immune events in donors. The clonotype originates from a person aged 18-70 years in good health. The V and J genes are TRBV7-3 and TRBJ2-7, with D possibly being TRBD1 or TRBD2 (5 bases each). Sequencing was performed on blood. As DNA, the CDR3 is TGTGCCAGCAGCTCCTTTGAGAGGGACGGGGAGCAGTACTTC. This codes for CASSSFERDGEQYF. Combining the CDR3 with reference TRBV7-3 and TRBJ2-7 gives the whole variable domain GAGVSQTPSNKVTEKGKYVELRCDPISGHTALYWYRQSLGQGPEFLIYFQGTGAADDSGLPNDRFFAVRPEGSVSTLKIQRTERGDSAVYLCASSSFERDGEQYFGPGTRLTVT.